This T cell receptor beta chain was recorded in a study of OX40 agonist ivuxolimab in advanced cancers. V was clipped by 7 bases and J by 2 bases, with 6 bases between them. The germline gives CDR1 MNHNS, CDR2 SASEGT. The CDR3 runs to 11 residues. The method was immunoSEQ multiplex PCR; TCRdb's version includes in-frame clones alone and lacks a portion of them. The table has 97,000 or so clones, 85% to 90% seen once. The rearrangement links TRBV6-1 to TRBJ2-7, with no clear D. This receptor was obtained from an adult with an advanced solid tumor such as melanoma, head and neck, liver or kidney cancer. The sample here was CD4+ or CD8+ T cells sorted from blood, taken in a trial of the OX40 agonist ivuxolimab. The DNA for the CDR3 is TGTGCCAGCACCGAAGCCTACGAGCAGTACTTC. Its protein is CASTEAYEQYF.